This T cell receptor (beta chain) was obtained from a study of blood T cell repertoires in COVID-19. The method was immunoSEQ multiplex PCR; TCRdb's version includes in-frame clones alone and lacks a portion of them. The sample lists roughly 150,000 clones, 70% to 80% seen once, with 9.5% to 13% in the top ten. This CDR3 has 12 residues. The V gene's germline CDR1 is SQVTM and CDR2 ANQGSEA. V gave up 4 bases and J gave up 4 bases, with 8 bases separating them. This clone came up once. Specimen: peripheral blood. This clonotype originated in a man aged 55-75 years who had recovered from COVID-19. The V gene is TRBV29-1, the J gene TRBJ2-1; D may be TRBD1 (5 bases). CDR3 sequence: CSVVRGYNEQFF. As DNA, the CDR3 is TGCAGCGTTGTAAGGGGTTACAATGAGCAGTTCTTC.